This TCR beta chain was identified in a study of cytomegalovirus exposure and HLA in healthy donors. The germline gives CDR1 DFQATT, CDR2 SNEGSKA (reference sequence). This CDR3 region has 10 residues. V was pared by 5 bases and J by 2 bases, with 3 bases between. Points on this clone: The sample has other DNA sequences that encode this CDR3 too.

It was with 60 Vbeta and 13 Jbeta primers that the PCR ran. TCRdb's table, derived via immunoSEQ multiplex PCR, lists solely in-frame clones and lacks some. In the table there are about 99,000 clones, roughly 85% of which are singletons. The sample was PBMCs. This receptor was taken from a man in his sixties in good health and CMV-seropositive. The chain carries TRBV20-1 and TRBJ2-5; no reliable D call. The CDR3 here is CSARQETQYF. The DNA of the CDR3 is TGCAGTGCTCGGCAAGAGACCCAGTACTTC.